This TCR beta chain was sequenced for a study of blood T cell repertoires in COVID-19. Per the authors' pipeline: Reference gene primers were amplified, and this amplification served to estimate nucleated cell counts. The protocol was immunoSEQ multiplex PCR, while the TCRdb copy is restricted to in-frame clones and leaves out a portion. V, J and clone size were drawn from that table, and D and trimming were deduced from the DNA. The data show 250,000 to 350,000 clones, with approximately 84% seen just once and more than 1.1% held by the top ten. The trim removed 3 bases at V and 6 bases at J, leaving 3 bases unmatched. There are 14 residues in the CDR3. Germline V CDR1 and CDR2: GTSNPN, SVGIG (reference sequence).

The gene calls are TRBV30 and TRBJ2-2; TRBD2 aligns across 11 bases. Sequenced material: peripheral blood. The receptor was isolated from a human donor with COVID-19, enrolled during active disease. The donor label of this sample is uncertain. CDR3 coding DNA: TGTGCCTGGAGACTAGCGGGAGAGCCCGGGGAGCTGTTTTTT. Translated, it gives CAWRLAGEPGELFF. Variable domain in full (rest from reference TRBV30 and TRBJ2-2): SQTIHQWPATLVQPVGSPLSLECTVEGTSNPNLYWYRQAAGRGLQLLFYSVGIGQISSEVPQNLSASRPQDRQFILSSKKLLLSDSGFYLCAWRLAGEPGELFFGEGSRLTVL.